This T cell receptor beta chain was captured by sequencing in a study of metastatic and nonmetastatic thyroid tumors. Study information: From malignant and benign thyroid patients, repertoires in blood and in tumor or nodule tissue were compared.

Every patient was untreated before thyroid surgery. CDR1 is DFQATT and CDR2 is SNEGSKA in the germline V gene (reference sequence). The CDR3 loop spans 13 amino acids. Trimming cost V 3 bases and J 0 bases, with 6 bases left between them. This clone appeared many times. As originally analysed: Clinicopathological groups of papillary thyroid cancer showed CDR3 differences that were used to build a distant-metastasis classifier. With MiXCR, TCRdb reprocessed the PCR reads. These V and J calls derive from TCRdb rather than the authors' analysis. The data hold over 25,000 clones, with 7.4% observed a single time.

Sequencing used blood. This chain links TRBV20-1 with TRBJ1-5; TRBD1 might be the D (6 bases). The source of this sequence is a female donor with papillary thyroid cancer or a benign thyroid nodule (not recorded which). Some clones in this sample may be carry-over from other donors' samples. In nucleotides, the CDR3 is TGCAGTGCTAGGGGGGCTAGCAATCAGCCCCAGCATTTT. Residues: CSARGASNQPQHF.